This T cell receptor beta chain was observed in a study of beta chain features in type 1 diabetes. Study details: Age, gender, cell numbers and subset yield matched between patients and controls. Study-level findings and limits: Here, the possible influence of HLA type (on TCRB rearrangement) remained unresolved. It was among patients, rather than healthy donors, that naive, central memory and Treg TCRB repertoires appeared more similar. Shortening of TCRB CDR3s, moderate but significant, appeared in all four CD4+ subsets of Type 1 diabetes patients.

cDNA synthesis used the whole RNA isolate, giving expressed TCRB sequences. Method: immunoSEQ multiplex PCR; TCRdb's copy keeps in-frame clones and lacks some. Of 160,000 or so clones listed, roughly 60% are singletons. All sorted populations exceeded 95% purity. The CDR3 extends over 14 amino acids. To note about this clone: Its specificity is unknown.

Source material: naive CD4+ T cells from blood. The clonotype originates from a man aged 25-40 years with type 1 diabetes. This chain joins TRBV1 and TRBJ2-7. TRBV1 is shown as a pseudogene. The CDR3 region has the DNA TGCACCAGCTCCCTCCGGGACGCTGCCTACGAGCAGTACTTC. This sequence encodes CTSSLRDAAYEQYF.